This record covers a single TCR beta chain. Antigen: not known. Other nucleotide sequences from this sample produce the same CDR3. This entry is derived from a study of radiotherapy plus CTLA-4 blockade in lung cancer. Clones were read by immunoSEQ multiplex PCR, and TCRdb kept only the in-frame ones, dropping some. The table shows over 100,000 clones, with around 90% occurring only once. Study-wide results and caveats: Radiotherapy with ipilimumab was followed by blood expansion of tumor-derived clones.

Germline-derived CDR1 and CDR2 are SNHLY and FYNNEI. CDR3 size: 13 residues. V dropped 6 bases and J dropped 2; count of bases not matched to a gene: 2. This TCR was recovered from a human donor with non-small cell lung cancer that progressed on radiotherapy plus ipilimumab. The sample consisted of peripheral blood, taken from a patient treated with radiotherapy plus ipilimumab. This chain connects TRBV2 to TRBJ1-1, with 8 nucleotides matching TRBD1. DNA for the CDR3: TGTGCCAGCAGCGGACAGGGCAACACTGAAGCTTTCTTT. Translating it yields CASSGQGNTEAFF.